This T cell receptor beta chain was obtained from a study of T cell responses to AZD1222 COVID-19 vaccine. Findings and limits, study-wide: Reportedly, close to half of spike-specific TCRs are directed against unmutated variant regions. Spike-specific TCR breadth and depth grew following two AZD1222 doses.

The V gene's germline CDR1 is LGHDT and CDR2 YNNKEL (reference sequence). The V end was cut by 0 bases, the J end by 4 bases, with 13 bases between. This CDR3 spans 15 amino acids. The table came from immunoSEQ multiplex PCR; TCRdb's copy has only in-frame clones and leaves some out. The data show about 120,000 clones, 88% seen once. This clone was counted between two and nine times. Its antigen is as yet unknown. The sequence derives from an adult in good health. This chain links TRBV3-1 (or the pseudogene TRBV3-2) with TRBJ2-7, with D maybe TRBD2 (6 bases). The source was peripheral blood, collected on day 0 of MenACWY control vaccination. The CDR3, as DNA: TGTGCCAGCAGCCAAGATGAATGGGGGGATTACGAGCAGTACTTC. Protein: CASSQDEWGDYEQYF.